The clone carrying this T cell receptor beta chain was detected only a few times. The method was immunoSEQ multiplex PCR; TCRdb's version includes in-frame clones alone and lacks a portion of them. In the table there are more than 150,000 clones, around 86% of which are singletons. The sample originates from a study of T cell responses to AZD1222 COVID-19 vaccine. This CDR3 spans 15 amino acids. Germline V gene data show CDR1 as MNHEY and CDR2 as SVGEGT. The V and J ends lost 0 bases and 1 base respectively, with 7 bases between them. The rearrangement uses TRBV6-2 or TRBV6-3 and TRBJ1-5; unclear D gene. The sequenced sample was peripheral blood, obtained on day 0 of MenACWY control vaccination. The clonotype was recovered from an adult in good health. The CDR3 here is CASSYSFLSNQPQHF. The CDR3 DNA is TGTGCCAGCAGTTACTCGTTCCTCAGCAATCAGCCCCAGCATTTT.